This passage covers 17 T cell receptor beta chains from one sample sequenced in a study of T-cell memory formation after mild COVID-19. MiXCR, applied by TCRdb to the 5' RACE reads, yields one record per CDR3 protein. This table has approximately 350,000 distinct CDR3 sequences, 13% appearing once. Material for sequencing was PBMCs or a T cell subset sorted from them (not recorded which). Every receptor here comes from a man between 18 and 35 years old who had mild COVID-19 (a few samples of this study predate the infection). Cell type and time point are not known.

The table lists this clonotype with a few counts. This chain uses TRBV5-1 with TRBJ1-1; D remains ambiguous. Per germline, CDR1 SGHRS and CDR2 YFSETQ. V lost 0 bases, J lost 2 bases, and 20 bases lay in between. The CDR3 consists of 18 residues. In DNA, the CDR3 is TGCGCCAGCAGCTTGGGGGTCATACTACGGGCGACAAACACTGAAGCTTTCTTT. It is translated as CASSLGVILRATNTEAFF.

The chain has TRBV4-1 and TRBJ1-3; 7 nucleotides match TRBD1. CDR1 and CDR2 from the germline V gene are MGHRA and YSYEKL. This CDR3 has 21 amino acids. Trimming at V came to 3 bases and at J to 1 base, leaving 21 bases not matched to a gene. The chain's CDR3 is CASSHGGGSGPSGSSGNTIYF. CDR3 DNA: TGCGCCAGCAGCCACGGAGGGGGCTCGGGCCCCAGCGGGAGTTCTGGAAACACCATATATTTT.

The gene calls are TRBV5-1 and TRBJ2-2, with 8 nucleotides matching TRBD1. The V segment lost 2 bases and the J segment 4 bases; nucleotides outside the gene matches: 7. Germline CDR1 is SGHRS and CDR2 is YFSETQ. The CDR3 length is 16 residues. The chain's CDR3 is CASSLGRTGPTGELFF. DNA of the CDR3: TGCGCCAGCAGCTTAGGACGGACAGGGCCCACCGGGGAGCTGTTTTTT.

This clonotype was recorded at least ten times. This chain uses TRBV11-2 with TRBJ2-3, with 15 positions matching TRBD2. Germline V CDR1 and CDR2: SGHAT, FQNNGV. The CDR3 covers 15 residues. V lost 5 bases, J lost 8 bases, and 5 bases stayed unmatched. CDR3 sequence reads: CASSPGLAGGFTQYF. CDR3 coding DNA: TGTGCCAGCAGCCCGGGACTAGCGGGGGGATTTACGCAGTATTTT.

This chain joins TRBV11-2 and TRBJ1-1; 9 nucleotides align to TRBD1. The CDR3 spans 15 residues. The V segment lost 4 bases and the J segment 3 bases; nucleotides outside the gene matches: 6. Germline CDR1 SGHAT, CDR2 FQNNGV. The CDR3 spells CASSSPGQGDTEAFF. The CDR3 DNA sequence: TGTGCCAGCAGCTCGCCGGGACAGGGTGACACTGAAGCTTTCTTT. Looking up the rest from reference TRBV11-2 and TRBJ1-1 gives the full variable domain: EAGVAQSPRYKIIEKRQSVAFWCNPISGHATLYWYQQILGQGPKLLIQFQNNGVVDDSQLPKDRFSAERLKGVDSTLKIQPAKLEDSAVYLCASSSPGQGDTEAFFGQGTRLTVV.

The sample holds many counts of this clonotype. The chain joins TRBV7-2 to TRBJ2-5; 10 bases are shared with TRBD1. This CDR3 contains 14 residues. Trimming removed 5 bases from V and 3 bases from J; junction bases left unmatched: 3. CDR1 SGHTA and CDR2 FQGNSA come from the germline V gene. The CDR3 nucleotides are TGTGCCAGCAGCCTGGGACAGGGGAAAGAGACCCAGTACTTC. It yields the protein CASSLGQGKETQYF.

In this sample, this clonotype turned up a few times. This chain links TRBV6-5 with TRBJ2-6; 7 bases line up with TRBD1. Germline-derived CDR1 and CDR2 are MNHEY and SVGAGI. The CDR3 has 16 amino acids. Trimming cost V 2 bases and J 0 bases; bases outside gene matches: 1. CDR3 amino acids: CASSYNRGSGANVLTF. In DNA, the CDR3 is TGTGCCAGCAGTTACAACAGGGGCTCTGGGGCCAACGTCCTGACTTTC.

V gene TRBV5-1 combines with J gene TRBJ2-3; the match to TRBD2 covers 11 bases. Germline V gene data show CDR1 as SGHRS and CDR2 as YFSETQ. This CDR3 contains 14 residues. J lost 11 bases, V lost 0 bases, and 5 bases had no gene match. For the CDR3, the DNA is TGCGCCAGCAGCTTGGTTAGCGGGGGGGCCCAGCAGTATTTT. As protein: CASSLVSGGAQQYF.

The J gene is TRBJ2-5, the V gene TRBV20-1, with TRBD1 matching 7 bases. CDR1 and CDR2 (germline): DFQATT, SNEGSKA (reference sequence). With V trimmed by 8 bases and J by 0 bases, 12 bases remained unmatched. CDR3 length equals 15 residues. Here the CDR3 DNA reads TGCAGTCCAGCCCGGGACAGTTGGTACCAAGAGACCCAGTACTTC. It is translated as CSPARDSWYQETQYF.

This clonotype was seen only a few times. The chain has TRBV2 and TRBJ2-5, with 8 positions matching TRBD1. With V trimmed by 7 bases and J by 5 bases, 6 bases remained unmatched. Germline lookup yields CDR1 SNHLY and CDR2 FYNNEI. This CDR3 is 13 amino acids long. The CDR3 DNA sequence: TGTGCCAGCACCATGGACAGGGTGGAGACCCAGTACTTC. This translates into CASTMDRVETQYF.

This clonotype was detected ten times or more. V usage is TRBV20-1 and J usage is TRBJ1-6, with 9 bases aligning to TRBD1. Germline V lookup: CDR1 DFQATT, CDR2 SNEGSKA (reference sequence). The CDR3 length is 14 residues. V dropped 6 bases and J dropped 9; count of bases not matched to a gene: 9. The CDR3: CSAWTGAESSPLHF. The DNA of the CDR3 is TGCAGTGCGTGGACAGGGGCCGAGAGTTCACCCCTCCACTTT.

This clonotype was observed a few times. This chain joins TRBV15 and TRBJ2-1; 11 bases are a match to TRBD1. Germline V gene lookup returns CDR1 LNHNV and CDR2 YYDKDF (reference sequence). V lost 3 bases to trimming and J lost 10 bases; unmatched junction nucleotides: 5. This CDR3 comprises 14 residues. Here the CDR3 reads CATSSGTGGNEQFF. As DNA, the CDR3 is TGTGCCACCAGCAGTGGGACAGGGGGTAACGAGCAGTTCTTC.

This clonotype was observed a handful of times. V and J are TRBV7-3 and TRBJ2-5, with D perhaps TRBD2 (6 bases). CDR1 SGHTA and CDR2 FQGTGA come from the germline V gene. Trimming took off 5 bases at V and 7 bases at J, with 14 bases between the two ends. The CDR3 has 13 amino acids. CDR3 nucleotide sequence: TGTGCCAGCAGCGCGGGGACCCAGGGGACCCAGTACTTC. Amino acids: CASSAGTQGTQYF.

The chain employs TRBV7-9 and TRBJ2-5; D perhaps matches TRBD2 (7 bases). The CDR3 covers 17 residues. V shed 0 bases and J shed 6 bases, with 20 bases lying between them. Looked up from germline, CDR1 is SEHNR and CDR2 is FQNEAQ (reference sequence). The CDR3 loop reads CASSLALAGAVLKTQYF. In DNA form, the CDR3 reads TGTGCCAGCAGCTTAGCGCTGGCGGGGGCGGTACTGAAGACCCAGTACTTC.

This clonotype has just a few counts. This chain links TRBV7-9 with TRBJ1-1; D gene unclear. Germline CDR1 is SEHNR and CDR2 is FQNEAQ (reference sequence). The length of the CDR3 is 14 residues. Trimming pared 5 bases from V and 3 bases from J, leaving 13 bases between. This CDR3 reads CASSATIDHTEAFF. CDR3 in DNA: TGTGCCAGCAGCGCTACGATAGACCACACTGAAGCTTTCTTT.

This chain connects TRBV4-1 to TRBJ2-1; the D gene is possibly TRBD2 (7 bases). V was clipped by 4 bases and J by 10 bases, with 14 bases between them. Germline CDR1 is MGHRA and CDR2 is YSYEKL. The CDR3 is made up of 13 amino acids. CDR3 sequence (DNA): TGCGCCAGCAGCCTCCATAGGGGGGGGGAGCAGTTCTTC. Its protein is CASSLHRGGEQFF.

In this sample, this clonotype turned up a few times. This rearrangement joins TRBV11-2 to TRBJ2-5; D is perhaps TRBD2 (5 bases). CDR1 SGHAT and CDR2 FQNNGV come from the germline V gene. V lost 6 bases and J lost 4, with 15 bases in between. CDR3 length: 14 residues. The CDR3 region is CASSPSAGGETQYF. CDR3 coding DNA: TGTGCCAGCAGTCCTTCGGCGGGTGGAGAGACCCAGTACTTC. Variable domain in full (rest from reference TRBV11-2 and TRBJ2-5): EAGVAQSPRYKIIEKRQSVAFWCNPISGHATLYWYQQILGQGPKLLIQFQNNGVVDDSQLPKDRFSAERLKGVDSTLKIQPAKLEDSAVYLCASSPSAGGETQYFGPGTRLLVL.